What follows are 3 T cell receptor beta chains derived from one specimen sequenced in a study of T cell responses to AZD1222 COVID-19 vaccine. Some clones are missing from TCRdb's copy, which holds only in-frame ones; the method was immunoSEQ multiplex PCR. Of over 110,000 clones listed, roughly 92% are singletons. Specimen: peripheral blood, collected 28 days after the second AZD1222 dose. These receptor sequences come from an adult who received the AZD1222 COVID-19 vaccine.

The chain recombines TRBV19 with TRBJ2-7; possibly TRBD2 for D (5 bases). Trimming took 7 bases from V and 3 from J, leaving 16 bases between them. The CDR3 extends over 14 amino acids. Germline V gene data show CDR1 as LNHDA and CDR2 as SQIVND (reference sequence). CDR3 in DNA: TGTGCCAGTAAGTGGCAGGTCGGGAACTACGAGCAGTACTTC. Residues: CASKWQVGNYEQYF.

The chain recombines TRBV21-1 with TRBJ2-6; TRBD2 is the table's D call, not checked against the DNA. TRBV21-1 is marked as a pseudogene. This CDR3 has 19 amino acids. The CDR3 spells CASSSLSSGSLSGANVLTF. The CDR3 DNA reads TGTGCCAGCAGCTCCTTAAGTAGCGGGTCCCTCTCTGGGGCCAACGTCCTGACTTTC.

The CDR3 bases are TGTGCCAGCGGGCAATTAAAGGAAGCTTTCTTT. This gives the protein CASGQLKEAFF. The V call is TRBV2, the J call TRBJ1-1; D is undetermined. Germline loops: CDR1 SNHLY, CDR2 FYNNEI. This CDR3 is 11 amino acids long. Trimming took 8 bases from V and 8 from J, leaving 12 bases between them.